This TCR beta chain was obtained from a study of shared clonotypes between healthy human individuals. Study summary: Those who served as donors were a couple of women and a few men between the ages of 18 and 49. Study findings and constraints: Sorted-subset sequencing was shown by rarefaction to be incomplete despite large depth. Generation of non-shared clonotypes was less probable than generation of clonotypes shared by all four donors.

Naivety among CD8 cells was defined by CD45RO negativity and positive CCR7 selection, thereby excluding terminally differentiated effector memory CD45RA+ cells. Genomic DNA per cell subset filled all wells of several immunoSEQ plates. Repertoires were generated with immunoSEQ multiplex PCR, while TCRdb's copy carries only in-frame clones and drops some. The sample has around 1.9 million clones, about 93% seen once. A remark on this clone: Its antigen is unknown. One end of the junction does not line up with germline, which may come from a read error.

The CDR3 consists of 13 residues. Germline-derived CDR1 and CDR2 are MNHNS and SASEGT. Sample: naive CD8+ T cells from PBMCs. The gene calls are TRBV6-1 and TRBJ2-1; the D is unclear. The sequence was obtained from a man aged 18 to 29 in good health. Some clones in this sample may be carry-over from other donors' samples. The CDR3 nucleotides are TGTGCCAGCAGGGAAGCTAGTTTCAATGAGCAGTTCTTC. Its translation: CASREASFNEQFF.